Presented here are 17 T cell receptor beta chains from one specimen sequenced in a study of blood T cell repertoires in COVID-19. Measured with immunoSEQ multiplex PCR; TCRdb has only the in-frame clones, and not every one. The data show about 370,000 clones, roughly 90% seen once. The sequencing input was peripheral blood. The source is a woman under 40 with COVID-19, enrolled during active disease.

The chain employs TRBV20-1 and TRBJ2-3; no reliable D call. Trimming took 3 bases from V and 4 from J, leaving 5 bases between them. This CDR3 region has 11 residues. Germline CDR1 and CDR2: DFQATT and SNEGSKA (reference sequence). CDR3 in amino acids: CSASQADTQYF. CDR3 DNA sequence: TGCAGTGCTAGCCAGGCAGATACGCAGTATTTT.

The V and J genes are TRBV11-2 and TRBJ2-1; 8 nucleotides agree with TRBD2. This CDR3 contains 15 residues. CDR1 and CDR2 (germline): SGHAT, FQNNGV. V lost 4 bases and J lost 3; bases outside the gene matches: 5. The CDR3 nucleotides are TGTGCCAGCAGCTCCACAACTAGCGGCTACAATGAGCAGTTCTTC. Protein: CASSSTTSGYNEQFF.

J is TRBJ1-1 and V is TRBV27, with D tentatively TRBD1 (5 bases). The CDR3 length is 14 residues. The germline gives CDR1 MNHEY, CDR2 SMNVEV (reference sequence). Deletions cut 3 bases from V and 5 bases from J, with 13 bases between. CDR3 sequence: CASSFSRVRTEAFF. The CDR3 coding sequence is TGTGCCAGCAGTTTTTCCAGGGTCCGGACTGAAGCTTTCTTT.

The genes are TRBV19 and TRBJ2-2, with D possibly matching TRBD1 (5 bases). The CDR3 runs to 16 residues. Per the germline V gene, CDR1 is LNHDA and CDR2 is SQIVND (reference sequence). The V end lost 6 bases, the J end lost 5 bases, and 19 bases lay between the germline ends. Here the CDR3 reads CASSPWGGLGTGELFF. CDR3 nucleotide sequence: TGTGCCAGTAGCCCCTGGGGCGGCTTAGGTACCGGGGAGCTGTTTTTT. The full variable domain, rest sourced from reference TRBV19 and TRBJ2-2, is DGGITQSPKYLFRKEGQNVTLSCEQNLNHDAMYWYRQDPGQGLRLIYYSQIVNDFQKGDIAEGYSVSREKKESFPLTVTSAQKNPTAFYLCASSPWGGLGTGELFFGEGSRLTVL.

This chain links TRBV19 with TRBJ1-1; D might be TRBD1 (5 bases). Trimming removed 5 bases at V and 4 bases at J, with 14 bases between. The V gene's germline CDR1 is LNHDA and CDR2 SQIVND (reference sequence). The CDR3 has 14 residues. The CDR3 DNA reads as TGTGCCAGTAGTGAGTCAGGGTCGGGCACTGAAGCTTTCTTT. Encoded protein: CASSESGSGTEAFF.

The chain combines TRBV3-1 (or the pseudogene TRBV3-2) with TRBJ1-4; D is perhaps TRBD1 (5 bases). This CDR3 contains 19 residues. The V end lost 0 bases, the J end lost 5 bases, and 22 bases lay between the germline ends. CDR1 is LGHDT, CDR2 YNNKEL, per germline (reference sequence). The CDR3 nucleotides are TGTGCCAGCAGCCAAGATCGTTCTGGGGGAGGGCCCAAGAATGAAAAACTGTTTTTT. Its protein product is CASSQDRSGGGPKNEKLFF.

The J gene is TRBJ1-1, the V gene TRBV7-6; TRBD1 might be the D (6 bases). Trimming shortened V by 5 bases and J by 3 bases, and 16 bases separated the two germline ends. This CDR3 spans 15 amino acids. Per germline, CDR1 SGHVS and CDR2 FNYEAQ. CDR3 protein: CASSARQGWDTEAFF. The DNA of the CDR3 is TGTGCCAGCAGCGCCCGGCAGGGGTGGGACACTGAAGCTTTCTTT.

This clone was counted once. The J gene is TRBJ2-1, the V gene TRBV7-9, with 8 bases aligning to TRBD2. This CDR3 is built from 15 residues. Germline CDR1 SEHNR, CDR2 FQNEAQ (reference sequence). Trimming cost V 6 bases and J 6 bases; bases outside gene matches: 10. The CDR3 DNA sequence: TGTGCCAGCAGTCCTCCGGGGGGGGCTGGCAATGAGCAGTTCTTC. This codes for CASSPPGGAGNEQFF.

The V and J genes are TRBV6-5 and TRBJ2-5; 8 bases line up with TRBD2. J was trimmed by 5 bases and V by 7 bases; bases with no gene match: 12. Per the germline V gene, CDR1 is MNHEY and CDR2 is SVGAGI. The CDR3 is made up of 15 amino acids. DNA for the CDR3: TGTGCCAGCACCCTACAGGAGACTAGCGTGGAGACCCAGTACTTC. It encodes CASTLQETSVETQYF.

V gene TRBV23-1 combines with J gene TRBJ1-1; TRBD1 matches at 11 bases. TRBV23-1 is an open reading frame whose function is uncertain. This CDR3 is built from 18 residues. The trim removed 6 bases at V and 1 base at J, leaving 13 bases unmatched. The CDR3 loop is CASRRGPGQGGPNTEAFF. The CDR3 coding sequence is TGCGCCAGCAGGCGAGGACCGGGACAGGGGGGTCCGAACACTGAAGCTTTCTTT.

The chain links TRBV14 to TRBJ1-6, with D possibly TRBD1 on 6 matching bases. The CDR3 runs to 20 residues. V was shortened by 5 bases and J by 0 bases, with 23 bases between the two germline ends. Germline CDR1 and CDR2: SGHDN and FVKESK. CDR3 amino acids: CASSAYLVQGHRSYNSPLHF. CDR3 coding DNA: TGTGCCAGCAGCGCGTATTTAGTACAGGGCCATCGCTCCTATAATTCACCCCTCCACTTT.

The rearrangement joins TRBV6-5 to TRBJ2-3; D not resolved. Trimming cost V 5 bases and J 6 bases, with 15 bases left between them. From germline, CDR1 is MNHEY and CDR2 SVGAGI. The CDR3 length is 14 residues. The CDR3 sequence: CASSPGVNKDTQYF. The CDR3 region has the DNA TGTGCCAGCAGTCCCGGAGTTAACAAGGATACGCAGTATTTT.

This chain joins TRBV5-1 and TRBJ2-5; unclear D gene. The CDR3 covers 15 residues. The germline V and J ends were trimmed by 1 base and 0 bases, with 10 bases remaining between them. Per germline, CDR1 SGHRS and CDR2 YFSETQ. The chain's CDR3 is CASSLPNGYQETQYF. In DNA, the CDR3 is TGCGCCAGCAGCTTGCCCAACGGGTACCAAGAGACCCAGTACTTC.

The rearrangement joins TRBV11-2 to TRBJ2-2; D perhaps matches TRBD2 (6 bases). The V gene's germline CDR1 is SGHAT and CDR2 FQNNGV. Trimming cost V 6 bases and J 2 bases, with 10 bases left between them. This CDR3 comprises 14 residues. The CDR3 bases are TGTGCCAGCAGTCTGGACTACAACACCGGGGAGCTGTTTTTT. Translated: CASSLDYNTGELFF.

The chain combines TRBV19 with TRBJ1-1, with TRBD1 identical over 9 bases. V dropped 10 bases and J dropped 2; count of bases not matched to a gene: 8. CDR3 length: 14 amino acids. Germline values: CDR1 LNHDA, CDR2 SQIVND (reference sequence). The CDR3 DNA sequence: TGTGCCACTCGTGTGGGACAGGGAAACACTGAAGCTTTCTTT. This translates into CATRVGQGNTEAFF.

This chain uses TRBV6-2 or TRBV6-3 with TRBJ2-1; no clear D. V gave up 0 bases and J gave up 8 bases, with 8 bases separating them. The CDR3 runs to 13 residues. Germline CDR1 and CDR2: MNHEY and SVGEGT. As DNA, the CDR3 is TGTGCCAGCAGTTACTCCCCCCCGGATGAGCAGTTCTTC. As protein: CASSYSPPDEQFF.

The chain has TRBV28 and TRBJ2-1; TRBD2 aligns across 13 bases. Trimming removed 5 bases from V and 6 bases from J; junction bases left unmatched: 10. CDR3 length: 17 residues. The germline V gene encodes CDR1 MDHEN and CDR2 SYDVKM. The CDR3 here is CASSVRLAGGLVNEQFF. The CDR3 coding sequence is TGTGCCAGCAGTGTGCGACTAGCGGGGGGCCTAGTCAATGAGCAGTTCTTC.